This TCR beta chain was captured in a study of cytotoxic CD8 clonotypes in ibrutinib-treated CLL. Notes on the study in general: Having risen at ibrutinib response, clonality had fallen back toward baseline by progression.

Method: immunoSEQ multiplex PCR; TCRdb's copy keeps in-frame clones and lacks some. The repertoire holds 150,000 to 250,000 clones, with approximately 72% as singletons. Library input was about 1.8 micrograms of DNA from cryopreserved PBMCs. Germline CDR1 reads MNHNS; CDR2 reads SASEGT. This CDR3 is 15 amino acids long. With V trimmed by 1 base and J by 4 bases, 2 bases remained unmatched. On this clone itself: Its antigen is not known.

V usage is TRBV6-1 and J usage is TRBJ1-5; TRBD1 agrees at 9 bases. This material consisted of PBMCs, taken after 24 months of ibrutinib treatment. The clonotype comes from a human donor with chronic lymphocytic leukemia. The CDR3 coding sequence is TGTGCCAGCAGTGAAGACAGGGGGCGTAATCAGCCCCAGCATTTT. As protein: CASSEDRGRNQPQHF.